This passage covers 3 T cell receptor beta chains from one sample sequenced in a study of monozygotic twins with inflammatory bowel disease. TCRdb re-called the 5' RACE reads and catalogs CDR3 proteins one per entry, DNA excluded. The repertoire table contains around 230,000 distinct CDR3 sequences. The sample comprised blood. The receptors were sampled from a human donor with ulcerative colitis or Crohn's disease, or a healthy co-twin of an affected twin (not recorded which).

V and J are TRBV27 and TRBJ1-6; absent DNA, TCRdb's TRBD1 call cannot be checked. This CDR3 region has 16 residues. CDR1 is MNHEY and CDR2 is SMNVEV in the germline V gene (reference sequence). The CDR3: CASTRDLRRGDSPLHF.

The chain's CDR3 is CASSSDTMNTEAFF. The gene calls are TRBV7-9 and TRBJ1-1. The CDR3 totals 14 residues. Germline V gene lookup returns CDR1 SEHNR and CDR2 FQNEAQ (reference sequence).

The CDR3 spells CASSRLAAETQYF. The rearrangement links TRBV12-3 or TRBV12-4 to TRBJ2-5; TCRdb's D gene call, TRBD2, goes unchecked for lack of DNA. CDR3 length: 13 amino acids.